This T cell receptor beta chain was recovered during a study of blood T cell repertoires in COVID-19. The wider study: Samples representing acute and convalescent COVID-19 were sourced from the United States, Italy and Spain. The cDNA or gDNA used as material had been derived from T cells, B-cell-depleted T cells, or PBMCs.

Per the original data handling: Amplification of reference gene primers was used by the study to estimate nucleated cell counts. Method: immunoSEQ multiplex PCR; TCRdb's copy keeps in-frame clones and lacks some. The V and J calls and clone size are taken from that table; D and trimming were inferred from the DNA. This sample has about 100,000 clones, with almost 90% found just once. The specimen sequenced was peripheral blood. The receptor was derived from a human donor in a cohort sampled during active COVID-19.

CDR3 coding DNA: TGTGCCAGCTCACCCCAGGGTCGAAGCTTCAATCAGCCCCAGCATTTT. It codes for CASSPQGRSFNQPQHF. The chain joins TRBV18 to TRBJ1-5, with D perhaps matching TRBD1 (5 bases). The CDR3 extends over 16 amino acids. The ends were cut back, 3 bases at V and 3 bases at J, with 15 bases in the middle. CDR1 is KGHSH, CDR2 LQKENI, per germline.